One sample yielded the 2 T cell receptor beta chains listed below, sequenced in a study of OX40 agonist ivuxolimab in advanced cancers. The protocol was immunoSEQ multiplex PCR, while the TCRdb copy is restricted to in-frame clones and leaves out a portion. The table records approximately 58,000 clones, roughly 86% of them present only once. The source material was CD4+ or CD8+ T cells sorted from blood, sampled in a trial of the OX40 agonist ivuxolimab. The origin of the receptors is an adult with an advanced solid tumor such as melanoma, head and neck, liver or kidney cancer.

The rearrangement uses TRBV15 and TRBJ2-5; 11 nucleotides line up with TRBD1. Trimming at V came to 4 bases and at J to 5 bases, leaving 12 bases not matched to a gene. The CDR3 is 17 residues long. From germline, CDR1 is LNHNV and CDR2 YYDKDF (reference sequence). The CDR3 DNA reads TGTGCCACCAGCACTTACACCGGGACAGGGGGTTACGAGACCCAGTACTTC. Translated, it gives CATSTYTGTGGYETQYF.

This chain uses TRBV11-3 with TRBJ2-5; 7 positions match TRBD2. Trimming removed 5 bases from V and 2 bases from J; junction bases left unmatched: 11. The length of the CDR3 is 16 residues. Germline assignment: CDR1 SGHNT and CDR2 YENEEA. The CDR3: CASSLGATSAQETQYF. CDR3 nucleotide sequence: TGTGCCAGCAGCCTAGGGGCCACTAGCGCTCAAGAGACCCAGTACTTC. Together with reference TRBV11-3 and TRBJ2-5, the CDR3 gives the full variable domain: EAGVVQSPRYKIIEKKQPVAFWCNPISGHNTLYWYLQNLGQGPELLIRYENEEAVDDSQLPKDRFSAERLKGVDSTLKIQPAELGDSAVYLCASSLGATSAQETQYFGPGTRLLVL.